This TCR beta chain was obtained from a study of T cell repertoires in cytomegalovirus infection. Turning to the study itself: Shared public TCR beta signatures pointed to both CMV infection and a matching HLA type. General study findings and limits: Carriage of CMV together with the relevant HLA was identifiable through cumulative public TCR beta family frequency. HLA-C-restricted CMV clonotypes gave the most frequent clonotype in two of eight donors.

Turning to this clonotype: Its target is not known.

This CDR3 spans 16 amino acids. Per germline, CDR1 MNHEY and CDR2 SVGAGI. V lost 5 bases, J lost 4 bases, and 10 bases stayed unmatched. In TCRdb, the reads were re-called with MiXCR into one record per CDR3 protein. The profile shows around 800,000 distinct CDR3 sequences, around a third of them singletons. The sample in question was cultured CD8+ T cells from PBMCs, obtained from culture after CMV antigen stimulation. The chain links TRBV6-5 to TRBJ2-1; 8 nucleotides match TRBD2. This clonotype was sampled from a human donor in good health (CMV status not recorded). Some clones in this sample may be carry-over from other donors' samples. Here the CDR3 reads CASSDGAGTRYNEQFF. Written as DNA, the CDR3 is TGTGCCAGCAGTGACGGGGCAGGGACTAGATACAATGAGCAGTTCTTC.